This T cell receptor beta chain was obtained from a study of cytomegalovirus exposure and HLA in healthy donors. Looking at the study overall: An analysis done earlier identified 95 million to 140 million unique TCR beta sequences from around 180 million T cells.

Study-wide results and limits: The classifier was said to identify cytomegalovirus status with high specificity and sensitivity. Follow-up analysis seemed to connect common viral pathogens with several of the most significant clusters identified. Previously analyzed data showed that most TCR beta V segments were productive at a frequency of about 87% or about 30%.

Only one count was recorded for this clone. Its antigen is not identified. Other DNA sequences in this specimen translate into the identical CDR3. V was trimmed by 0 bases and J by 2 bases, leaving 6 bases between them. Germline loops: CDR1 SGHRS, CDR2 YFSETQ. The CDR3 spans 14 residues. With 60 Vbeta and 13 Jbeta primers, the PCR was carried out. This table comes from immunoSEQ multiplex PCR, and its TCRdb copy is limited to in-frame clones, with some not included. The table lists hundreds of thousands of clones, about 66% of them singletons. What was sequenced was PBMCs. The sequence was obtained from a female donor in good health and CMV-seronegative. V is TRBV5-1 and J is TRBJ1-5; unclear D gene. CDR3 coding DNA: TGCGCCAGCAGCTTGGCCGGGGGCAATCAGCCCCAGCATTTT. Translating gives CASSLAGGNQPQHF.